This TCR beta chain was found in a study of blood T cell repertoires in COVID-19. Across the study: Collection of acute and convalescent COVID-19 samples took place in the United States, Italy and Spain. The analysed material was cDNA or gDNA that came from T cells, B-cell-depleted T cells, or PBMCs.

The study recruited people aged about 18 to 89 years across 20 to 30 US areas. V was cut by 1 base and J by 0 bases, with 12 bases left in between. This CDR3 comprises 16 residues. CDR1 is MGHRA and CDR2 is YSYEKL in the germline V gene. Original data processing: Using reference gene primer amplification, nucleated cell counts were estimated. The data were produced by immunoSEQ multiplex PCR, yet TCRdb's version contains in-frame clones alone and is incomplete. V, J and clone size derive from that table, while D and trimming were established from the DNA sequence. The table has some 320,000 clones, 90% seen once.

The V and J genes are TRBV4-1 and TRBJ1-1; unclear D gene. Source material: PBMCs or T cells enriched from blood (not recorded which). This TCR was sampled from a man aged 60 to 69 who had recovered from COVID-19. The CDR3 coding sequence is TGCGCCAGCAGCCAAGGGAGGGATCTGGTGAACACTGAAGCTTTCTTT. Its protein is CASSQGRDLVNTEAFF.